These T cell receptor beta chains were read from a single sample in a study of blood T cell repertoires in COVID-19. TCRdb keeps only in-frame clones here, not all; method: immunoSEQ multiplex PCR. Of about 320,000 clones listed, about 85% were seen once; the top ten hold under 2%. Sequenced input: PBMCs or T cells enriched from blood (not recorded which). The receptors derive from a woman aged 25 to 45 who had been exposed to COVID-19. The CDR3 runs from the conserved cysteine through the conserved F or W. Each record gives: D gene, J gene, V gene, clone size, CDR3 DNA, CDR3 protein. A D gene is named only where the DNA matches it firmly. Size is omitted from some rows. Given values are once, few, many or a class for expanded clones.

D gene: NA
J gene: TRBJ1-2
V gene: TRBV6-5
clone size: NA
CDR3 DNA: TGTGCCAGCAGTTACTCGGGACAACCTAGTAATGGCTACACCTTC
CDR3 protein: CASSYSGQPSNGYTF

D gene: NA
J gene: TRBJ2-3
V gene: TRBV15
clone size: NA
CDR3 DNA: TGTGCCACCAGCAGGCGAGAACCTAGCACAGATACGCAGTATTTT
CDR3 protein: CATSRREPSTDTQYF

D gene: NA
J gene: TRBJ2-5
V gene: TRBV7-3
clone size: NA
CDR3 DNA: TGTGCCAGCAGCTTAAAGGCGGCAGCATTAGAGACCCAGTACTTC
CDR3 protein: CASSLKAAALETQYF

D gene: TRBD1
J gene: TRBJ1-2
V gene: TRBV28
clone size: once
CDR3 DNA: TGTGCCAGCACCCCGAGGACAGGGCCCGGCTACACCTTC
CDR3 protein: CASTPRTGPGYTF

D gene: NA
J gene: TRBJ1-3
V gene: TRBV19
clone size: NA
CDR3 DNA: TGTGCCAGTAGTCAACGGCCAGTTACTACGTGGATCCTTGGAAACACCATATATTTT
CDR3 protein: CASSQRPVTTWILGNTIYF

D gene: TRBD1
J gene: TRBJ1-6
V gene: TRBV7-3
clone size: NA
CDR3 DNA: TGTGCCAGCAGCTTAAACGGGGACAGTAATTCACCCCTCCACTTT
CDR3 protein: CASSLNGDSNSPLHF

D gene: TRBD1
J gene: TRBJ2-7
V gene: TRBV5-8
clone size: once
CDR3 DNA: TGTGCCAGCAGCTTAACGGACAGGCCGAGCTCCTACGAGCAGTACTTC
CDR3 protein: CASSLTDRPSSYEQYF

D gene: NA
J gene: TRBJ1-2
V gene: TRBV4-2
clone size: NA
CDR3 DNA: TGTGCCAGCAGCCAAGATGGCAGGGACTATGGCTACACCTTC
CDR3 protein: CASSQDGRDYGYTF

D gene: NA
J gene: TRBJ1-6
V gene: TRBV28
clone size: NA
CDR3 DNA: TGTGCCAGCAGTTTAAAGGCGGGACGAAATTCACCCCTCCACTTT
CDR3 protein: CASSLKAGRNSPLHF

D gene: NA
J gene: TRBJ2-7
V gene: TRBV28
clone size: NA
CDR3 DNA: TGTGCCAGCAGTTTGAGGAACGAGCAGTACTTC
CDR3 protein: CASSLRNEQYF

D gene: TRBD2
J gene: TRBJ2-2
V gene: TRBV4-2
clone size: NA
CDR3 DNA: TGTGCCAGCAGCCCGGAGGGAGCGGGGGGATACACCGGGGAGCTGTTTTTT
CDR3 protein: CASSPEGAGGYTGELFF

D gene: TRBD1
J gene: TRBJ1-1
V gene: TRBV24-1
clone size: NA
CDR3 DNA: TGTGCCACGAGTGGAGGGACAGTGGGAACTGAAGCTTTCTTT
CDR3 protein: CATSGGTVGTEAFF

D gene: TRBD2
J gene: TRBJ2-1
V gene: TRBV6-5
clone size: NA
CDR3 DNA: TGTGCCAGCCCGATGGAGGGAGGGCCTTACAATGAGCAGTTCTTC
CDR3 protein: CASPMEGGPYNEQFF

D gene: NA
J gene: TRBJ2-3
V gene: TRBV30
clone size: NA
CDR3 DNA: TGTGCCTGGAGTGTATCGAGCGGCGCAGATACGCAGTATTTT
CDR3 protein: CAWSVSSGADTQYF

D gene: NA
J gene: TRBJ1-3
V gene: TRBV27
clone size: once
CDR3 DNA: TGTGCCAGCAGTTTATTGGGGGGCTCTGGAAACACCATATATTTT
CDR3 protein: CASSLLGGSGNTIYF

D gene: NA
J gene: TRBJ1-2
V gene: TRBV7-9
clone size: NA
CDR3 DNA: TGTGCCAGCAGCCCTAGGGGCAGGGGTCTGGGCTACACCTTC
CDR3 protein: CASSPRGRGLGYTF

D gene: NA
J gene: TRBJ2-3
V gene: TRBV7-2
clone size: NA
CDR3 DNA: TGTGCCAGCAGCTTAAAGCGGCTCACCAGCACAGATACGCAGTATTTT
CDR3 protein: CASSLKRLTSTDTQYF

D gene: NA
J gene: TRBJ2-5
V gene: TRBV11-2
clone size: NA
CDR3 DNA: TGTGCCAGCAGCCGAGGGGTAGGGACACAACAAGAGACCCAGTACTTC
CDR3 protein: CASSRGVGTQQETQYF

D gene: NA
J gene: TRBJ2-5
V gene: TRBV7-9
clone size: NA
CDR3 DNA: TGTGCCATCCCAAGGGACTCCCAAGAGACCCAGTACTTC
CDR3 protein: CAIPRDSQETQYF

D gene: TRBD2
J gene: TRBJ2-1
V gene: TRBV7-2
clone size: NA
CDR3 DNA: TGTGCCAGCAGCTTAGGCGGTAGCGGGTACTCCTACAATGAGCAGTTCTTC
CDR3 protein: CASSLGGSGYSYNEQFF

D gene: NA
J gene: TRBJ2-2
V gene: TRBV15
clone size: NA
CDR3 DNA: TGTGCCACCAGCATGCTATCATACGCGGTGAACACCGGGGAGCTGTTTTTT
CDR3 protein: CATSMLSYAVNTGELFF

D gene: TRBD1
J gene: TRBJ1-5
V gene: TRBV7-6
clone size: NA
CDR3 DNA: TGTGCCAGCAGCCCGGGGACAGGGGATCAGCCCCAGCATTTT
CDR3 protein: CASSPGTGDQPQHF

D gene: TRBD2
J gene: TRBJ2-7
V gene: TRBV18
clone size: NA
CDR3 DNA: TGTGCCAGCTCACTCCTTCCTAGCGGGAGCTCCTACGAGCAGTACTTC
CDR3 protein: CASSLLPSGSSYEQYF

D gene: NA
J gene: TRBJ2-1
V gene: TRBV2
clone size: NA
CDR3 DNA: TGTGCCAGCAGTGGATCTACGAACTACAATGAGCAGTTCTTC
CDR3 protein: CASSGSTNYNEQFF

D gene: NA
J gene: TRBJ2-2
V gene: TRBV6-5
clone size: NA
CDR3 DNA: TGTGCCAGCAGTTACGATACGGCCGGGGAGCTGTTTTTT
CDR3 protein: CASSYDTAGELFF